The 20 T cell receptor beta chains listed next were all sequenced from one sample in a study of shared clonotypes between healthy human individuals. Assay: immunoSEQ multiplex PCR; the TCRdb copy retains only in-frame clones and omits some. The repertoire holds 650,000 to 800,000 clones, with roughly two thirds as singletons. Sequences were obtained from memory CD4+ T cells sorted from blood. Subset here: CD45RA-negative fraction. These receptors came from a woman aged 25 to 39 in good health.

The chain links TRBV6-1 to TRBJ1-2; 9 bases map to TRBD1. The V gene's germline CDR1 is MNHNS and CDR2 SASEGT. The CDR3 covers 15 residues. The V and J ends lost 4 bases and 8 bases, in that order; junction bases with no gene match: 11. The CDR3 sequence: CASSAWRTGDRGYTF. DNA of the CDR3: TGTGCCAGCAGTGCCTGGAGGACAGGGGATAGGGGCTACACCTTC.

This clone was seen a few times. The rearrangement uses TRBV28 and TRBJ2-7; the D is unclear. Germline CDR1 and CDR2: MDHEN and SYDVKM. The CDR3 sequence is 15 residues long. Deletions cut 4 bases from V and 5 bases from J, with 18 bases between. In DNA form, the CDR3 reads TGTGCCAGCAGTTCAAGTGGGCGTCTCCTGGACGAGCAGTACTTC. It specifies CASSSSGRLLDEQYF.

To note about this clone: Other DNA sequences of this sample code for an identical CDR3. V gene TRBV5-1 combines with J gene TRBJ1-3, with D hard to call. V shed 4 bases and J shed 0 bases, with 8 bases lying between them. The CDR3 is made up of 14 amino acids. The V gene's germline CDR1 is SGHRS and CDR2 YFSETQ. CDR3 coding DNA: TGCGCCAGCAGCCTAGGGAGCTCTGGAAACACCATATATTTT. Amino acid sequence: CASSLGSSGNTIYF.

Comments on this clone: A much larger clone differs by one base, so this may be a read error. The CDR3 is CASSYTGNTGELFF. Written as DNA, the CDR3 is TGTGCCAGCAGTTACACGGGAAACACCGGGGAGCTGTTTTTT. The chain carries TRBV27 and TRBJ2-2, with D possibly matching TRBD2 (5 bases). V lost 4 bases and J lost 2, with 8 bases in between. From germline, CDR1 is MNHEY and CDR2 SMNVEV (reference sequence). The CDR3 sequence is 14 residues long.

CDR3 region: CASSLWTSGRSEQFF. CDR3 bases: TGTGCCAGCAGTTTATGGACTAGCGGGAGAAGTGAGCAGTTCTTC. The chain is built from TRBV28 and TRBJ2-1, with TRBD2 identical over 12 bases. CDR3 size: 15 residues. Germline CDR1 MDHEN, CDR2 SYDVKM. J lost 9 bases, V lost 0 bases, and 3 bases had no gene match. Complete variable domain (other parts from reference TRBV28 and TRBJ2-1): DVKVTQSSRYLVKRTGEKVFLECVQDMDHENMFWYRQDPGLGLRLIYFSYDVKMKEKGDIPEGYSVSREKKERFSLILESASTNQTSMYLCASSLWTSGRSEQFFGPGTRLTVL.

The chain recombines TRBV28 with TRBJ1-1; D not resolved. The CDR3 sequence is 15 residues long. Trimming stripped 6 bases from V and 3 bases from J, with 17 bases between. CDR1 is MDHEN, CDR2 SYDVKM, per germline. CDR3 sequence reads: CASRSPGHWDTEAFF. The DNA of the CDR3 is TGTGCCAGCAGATCCCCGGGCCACTGGGACACTGAAGCTTTCTTT.

This sequence joins TRBV7-9 and TRBJ2-7, with D perhaps TRBD1 (6 bases). Germline CDR1 and CDR2: SEHNR and FQNEAQ (reference sequence). Trimming took 5 bases from V and 4 from J, leaving 24 bases between them. The length of the CDR3 is 17 residues. The CDR3 sequence: CASSRDPVGAWLYEQYF. CDR3 sequence (DNA): TGTGCCAGCAGCCGTGATCCGGTGGGGGCTTGGTTATACGAGCAGTACTTC.

The rearrangement joins TRBV4-1 to TRBJ1-5, with a possible D match to TRBD1 (5 bases). The germline V gene encodes CDR1 MGHRA and CDR2 YSYEKL. The CDR3 has 15 amino acids. The V end lost 1 base, the J end lost 6 bases, and 13 bases lay between the germline ends. CDR3 DNA: TGCGCCAGCAGCCAAGGGGGGTCAGGGCTTCAGCCCCAGCATTTT. As protein: CASSQGGSGLQPQHF.

V is TRBV6-6 and J is TRBJ2-3; the D is unclear. CDR3 length: 12 residues. Trimming removed 3 bases at V and 4 bases at J, with 5 bases between. Germline assignment: CDR1 MNHNY and CDR2 SVGAGI (reference sequence). CDR3 DNA: TGTGCCAGCAGTTATGCGCCAGATACGCAGTATTTT. Translation: CASSYAPDTQYF.

The chain is built from TRBV9 and TRBJ2-3; maybe TRBD2 (5 bases). Germline values: CDR1 SGDLS, CDR2 YYNGEE. V shed 0 bases and J shed 4 bases, with 12 bases lying between them. The CDR3 spans 15 residues. Written as DNA, the CDR3 is TGTGCCAGCAGCGTAGCGGGGTTCGGGGCAGATACGCAGTATTTT. It codes for CASSVAGFGADTQYF. Full variable domain (missing parts from reference TRBV9 and TRBJ2-3): DSGVTQTPKHLITATGQRVTLRCSPRSGDLSVYWYQQSLDQGLQFLIQYYNGEERAKGNILERFSAQQFPDLHSELNLSSLELGDSALYFCASSVAGFGADTQYFGPGTRLTVL.

Of note for this clone: Just one base apart from a much larger clone, this may be a read error. The chain uses TRBV28 and TRBJ1-2; D is unclear. CDR3 length equals 11 residues. V gave up 2 bases and J gave up 3 bases, with 1 base separating them. Looked up from germline, CDR1 is MDHEN and CDR2 is SYDVKM. CDR3 region: CASSLDYGYTF. The CDR3 DNA reads as TGTGCCAGCAGTTTAGACTATGGCTACACCTTC.

The V call is TRBV7-9, the J call TRBJ1-1; D gene uncertain. Germline V gene sequence: CDR1 SEHNR, CDR2 FQNEAQ (reference sequence). The CDR3 has 13 amino acids. Trimming left V 3 bases short and J 10 bases short, with 15 bases between. The CDR3 is CASSFPSMGLAFF. CDR3 in DNA: TGTGCCAGCAGCTTTCCGTCGATGGGATTAGCTTTCTTT.

The chain joins TRBV5-4 to TRBJ2-2, with D perhaps matching TRBD1 (5 bases). V lost 5 bases and J 5 bases, leaving 19 bases between the germline ends. This CDR3 has 16 amino acids. CDR1 and CDR2 (germline): SGHNT, YYREEE (reference sequence). The chain's CDR3 is CASSPQGVPPTGELFF. CDR3 sequence (DNA): TGTGCCAGCAGTCCTCAAGGGGTACCCCCGACCGGGGAGCTGTTTTTT.

Ten or more counts support this clone. The chain uses TRBV28 and TRBJ2-7, with D possibly TRBD2 on 7 matching bases. CDR1 and CDR2 (germline): MDHEN, SYDVKM. Trimming took off 6 bases at V and 0 bases at J, with 15 bases between the two ends. CDR3 length: 15 residues. The CDR3 reads CASSPGGPSSYEQYF. The CDR3, as DNA: TGTGCCAGCAGCCCGGGGGGCCCTTCCTCCTACGAGCAGTACTTC.

This chain connects TRBV4-1 to TRBJ2-7; 7 bases match TRBD2. Losses at the gene ends were 0 bases for V and 2 bases for J; bases not matched to a gene: 22. The CDR3 length is 21 residues. The germline CDR1 and CDR2 sequences are MGHRA and YSYEKL. DNA of the CDR3: TGCGCCAGCAGCCAAGAATGGGCGGCCAGCGGGGACTCCCTTCACCCCTACGAGCAGTACTTC. Protein product: CASSQEWAASGDSLHPYEQYF.

The chain recombines TRBV7-3 with TRBJ2-1; a weak D match, TRBD2 (6 bases). V shed 4 bases and J shed 9 bases, with 16 bases lying between them. The length of the CDR3 is 14 residues. CDR1 and CDR2 (germline): SGHTA, FQGTGA. The CDR3 coding sequence is TGTGCCAGCAGCTCTAGCTGGAGGGCCCCTGAGCAGTTCTTC. Translated, it gives CASSSSWRAPEQFF.

There are many counts of this clone. This chain uses TRBV5-1 with TRBJ2-3; perhaps TRBD2 as D (5 bases). The V end lost 1 base, the J end lost 9 bases, and 15 bases lay between the germline ends. Germline V gives CDR1 SGHRS, CDR2 YFSETQ. The CDR3 runs to 14 residues. Here the CDR3 DNA reads TGCGCCAGCAGCTTGTGGGCTCCCGGGGAGACGCAGTATTTT. Its protein product is CASSLWAPGETQYF.

The gene calls are TRBV2 and TRBJ2-5; 12 nucleotides align to TRBD2. This CDR3 has 15 residues. CDR1 and CDR2 (germline): SNHLY, FYNNEI. With 7 bases clipped from V and 4 bases from J, the junction kept 7 bases outside the gene matches. The CDR3 region is CASTLLAGGGETQYF. The CDR3 DNA sequence: TGTGCCAGCACCTTACTAGCGGGAGGAGGAGAGACCCAGTACTTC.

The J gene is TRBJ1-4, the V gene TRBV28, with 8 bases aligning to TRBD1. The CDR3 is 14 residues long. Trimming took 5 bases from V and 7 from J; bases not matched to a gene: 6. Germline-derived CDR1 and CDR2 are MDHEN and SYDVKM. This CDR3 is CASSRQGSREKLFF. Here the CDR3 DNA reads TGTGCCAGCAGTCGACAGGGGAGCCGTGAAAAACTGTTTTTT.

This clone was detected a few times. The CDR3 coding sequence is TGTGCCAGCAGCTTGCCCAGCGGGAGCTTTAATGAGCAGTTCTTC. Translating it yields CASSLPSGSFNEQFF. The chain employs TRBV5-4 and TRBJ2-1, with 8 bases lining up with TRBD2. CDR1 is SGHNT and CDR2 is YYREEE in the germline V gene (reference sequence). Unmatched junction bases numbered 7, after V lost 1 base and J lost 7 bases. The CDR3 is 15 residues long.